This T cell receptor (beta chain) was captured by sequencing in a study of cytomegalovirus exposure and HLA in healthy donors. Primers for the PCR totalled 60 Vbeta and 13 Jbeta. Produced via immunoSEQ multiplex PCR; TCRdb's table is partial and in-frame only. There are some 100,000 clones in the sample; 65% to 75% occur only once, and 1.5% to 2% lies in the top ten. The V end lost 2 bases, the J end lost 1 base, and 2 bases lay between the germline ends. CDR1 and CDR2 from the germline V gene are SEHNR and FQNEAQ (reference sequence). CDR3 length: 12 residues. Broader study findings: It was only CMV serostatus that was available as immune exposure information. In an earlier analysis, about 87% or about 30%: the productive usage of most TCR beta V segments.

With regard to this clone: Its antigen is not known.

The chain has TRBV7-9 and TRBJ1-1, with D hard to call. This sequence originates from a woman in her 40s in good health and CMV-seronegative. Sequencing used PBMCs. The DNA for the CDR3 is TGTGCCAGCAGCTTACAGAACACTGAAGCTTTCTTT. This gives the protein CASSLQNTEAFF.